This is a list of T cell receptor beta chains from one sample in a study of patients and donors after allogeneic stem cell transplantation. TCRdb re-called the RT-PCR reads with MiXCR, one entry per CDR3 protein. The data show more than 850,000 distinct CDR3 sequences, around 17% seen once. Material for sequencing was blood, either unsorted or a sorted T cell fraction (not recorded which). The receptors were gathered from a human donor who was either an allogeneic HSCT recipient or a stem cell or donor lymphocyte infusion donor (not recorded which). It is not recorded whose cells these are; they may come from a transplant donor. CDR3s include the opening cysteine and the closing phenylalanine or tryptophan. A D gene is named only where the DNA matches it firmly. Size is stated for part of the rows, as once, few or many counts, or as a class when the clone is expanded.

abundance	j_gene	d_gene	v_gene	CDR3aa	CDR3nt
NA	TRBJ1-2	TRBD1	TRBV20-1	CSAAAGTGVDYGYTF	TGCAGTGCCGCCGCGGGGACAGGGGTTGACTATGGCTACACCTTC
NA	TRBJ1-1	NA	TRBV10-3	CAISAAEGLNTEAFF	TGTGCCATCAGTGCCGCCGAAGGGTTGAACACTGAAGCTTTCTTT
NA	TRBJ1-5	NA	TRBV6-2/TRBV6-3	CASSHVGPQHF	TGTGCCAGCAGCCACGTGGGGCCCCAGCATTTT
few	TRBJ2-1	NA	TRBV6-1	CASSTGWEDVYNEQFF	TGTGCCAGCAGCACCGGGTGGGAGGACGTGTACAATGAGCAGTTCTTC
NA	TRBJ1-1	TRBD1	TRBV20-1	CSAPGDRETEAFF	TGCAGTGCGCCTGGAGACAGGGAGACTGAAGCTTTCTTT
NA	TRBJ2-5	TRBD2	TRBV3-1	CASSHRGLAGGLLTETQYF	TGTGCCAGCAGCCATCGGGGACTAGCGGGAGGGCTGCTAACGGAGACCCAGTACTTC
few	TRBJ2-2	NA	TRBV25-1	CASGARTGELFF	TGTGCCAGTGGGGCGAGGACCGGGGAGCTGTTTTTT
NA	TRBJ1-5	NA	TRBV19	CASATGMGNQPQHF	TGTGCCAGTGCTACAGGGATGGGCAATCAGCCCCAGCATTTT
few	TRBJ1-6	NA	TRBV13	CASSLGGVDSPLHF	TGTGCCAGCAGCTTGGGGGGCGTAGATTCACCCCTCCACTTT
NA	TRBJ2-7	TRBD2	TRBV27	CASSPPGLASYEQYF	TGTGCCAGCAGTCCCCCGGGACTAGCGTCCTACGAGCAGTACTTC
NA	TRBJ2-7	NA	TRBV6-1	CASRRTGQSTYEQYF	TGTGCCAGCAGGAGAACCGGACAGTCCACCTACGAGCAGTACTTC
few	TRBJ1-2	NA	TRBV12-3/TRBV12-4	CASSSTHNYGYTF	TGTGCCAGCAGTTCGACACATAACTATGGCTACACCTTC
few	TRBJ2-5	TRBD1	TRBV28	CASSSHRGETQYF	TGTGCCAGCAGTTCCCACAGGGGAGAGACCCAGTACTTC
few	TRBJ1-3	NA	TRBV10-3	CAIRNEDPNGNTIYF	TGTGCCATTAGGAATGAAGACCCTAATGGAAACACCATATATTTT
few	TRBJ1-4	NA	TRBV15	CATSAGNSDEKLFF	TGTGCCACCAGTGCGGGTAATAGTGATGAAAAACTGTTTTTT
few	TRBJ1-5	NA	TRBV12-3/TRBV12-4	CASSTWEGLGNQPQHF	TGTGCCAGCAGCACCTGGGAGGGGCTGGGGAATCAGCCCCAGCATTTT
many	TRBJ2-2	NA	TRBV6-2/TRBV6-3	CASSRQNTGELFF	TGTGCCAGCAGCCGACAGAACACCGGGGAGCTGTTTTTT
few	TRBJ2-7	TRBD1	TRBV12-3/TRBV12-4	CASRSTGGTGDYEQYF	TGTGCCAGCAGATCTACCGGAGGGACAGGGGACTACGAGCAGTACTTC
few	TRBJ2-7	NA	TRBV20-1	CSARVGYEQYF	TGCAGTGCTAGAGTCGGGTACGAGCAGTACTTC
few	TRBJ2-7	NA	TRBV15	CATSRDGLADLFEQYF	TGTGCCACCAGCAGAGATGGGCTAGCAGATCTCTTCGAGCAGTACTTC
NA	TRBJ2-7	TRBD1	TRBV15	CATSRGTGRSISTYEQYF	TGTGCCACCAGCAGAGGGACAGGACGGTCAATTTCCACCTACGAGCAGTACTTC
NA	TRBJ2-1	NA	TRBV6-5	CASSYSWGIYNEQFF	TGTGCCAGCAGTTACTCTTGGGGAATTTACAATGAGCAGTTCTTC
NA	TRBJ2-1	NA	TRBV7-7	CASSPSGMGEQFF	TGTGCCAGCAGCCCATCCGGGATGGGTGAGCAGTTCTTC
NA	TRBJ1-5	TRBD1	TRBV12-3/TRBV12-4	CVSSLGTGGLRPQHF	TGTGTCAGCAGCTTGGGGACAGGGGGGCTTAGGCCCCAGCATTTT
few	TRBJ2-3	NA	TRBV5-1	CASSLARTSTDTQYF	TGCGCCAGCAGCTTGGCCAGGACTAGCACAGATACGCAGTATTTT
few	TRBJ2-3	NA	TRBV5-1	CASSLSGGPEADTQYF	TGCGCCAGCAGCTTGTCTGGCGGCCCAGAGGCTGATACGCAGTATTTT
NA	TRBJ1-2	TRBD1	TRBV12-3/TRBV12-4	CASIRTGVDYGYTF	TGTGCCAGCATTCGGACAGGGGTTGACTATGGCTACACCTTC
many	TRBJ2-7	TRBD1	TRBV5-6	CASSPGQGSSYEQYF	TGCGCCAGCAGCCCGGGACAGGGGAGCTCCTACGAGCAGTACTTC
NA	TRBJ1-2	TRBD1	TRBV5-6	CASSTWDRENYGYTF	TGTGCCAGCAGCACATGGGACAGGGAAAACTATGGCTACACCTTC
NA	TRBJ1-1	TRBD1	TRBV7-2	CASSWTGGPNTEAFF	TGTGCCAGCAGCTGGACAGGGGGCCCGAACACTGAAGCTTTCTTT
few	TRBJ2-1	TRBD1	TRBV11-1	CASTLRQGTYNEQFF	TGTGCCAGCACCTTGAGACAGGGTACCTACAATGAGCAGTTCTTC
NA	TRBJ1-1	TRBD1	TRBV25-1	CATMTGPNTEAFF	TGTGCCACCATGACAGGGCCTAACACTGAAGCTTTCTTT
few	TRBJ1-1	NA	TRBV30	CAWSPGRRTEAFF	TGTGCCTGGAGTCCCGGAAGACGGACTGAAGCTTTCTTT
NA	TRBJ1-6	NA	TRBV14	CASSQRNNSPLHF	TGTGCCAGCAGTCAGCGGAATAATTCACCCCTCCACTTT
NA	TRBJ1-2	NA	TRBV10-3	CAISEADGYTF	TGTGCCATCAGTGAGGCAGATGGCTACACCTTC
few	TRBJ2-7	NA	TRBV2	CASTRIFTYEQYF	TGTGCCAGCACCCGTATTTTTACCTACGAGCAGTACTTC
NA	TRBJ1-3	NA	TRBV5-1	CASRRVGSGNTIYF	TGCGCCAGCAGAAGGGTGGGCTCTGGAAACACCATATATTTT
many	TRBJ1-1	NA	TRBV9	CASSVGEVLMNTEAFF	TGTGCCAGCAGCGTAGGGGAGGTTTTGATGAACACTGAAGCTTTCTTT
NA	TRBJ1-3	NA	TRBV6-1	CASWTVSSGNTIYF	TGTGCCAGCTGGACAGTTTCCTCTGGAAACACCATATATTTT
NA	TRBJ1-1	NA	TRBV30	CAWRKSRGTEAFF	TGTGCCTGGAGAAAATCTCGTGGCACTGAAGCTTTCTTT
many	TRBJ2-5	TRBD1	TRBV12-3/TRBV12-4	CASRRQGQETQYF	TGTGCCAGCAGACGACAGGGTCAAGAGACCCAGTACTTC
few	TRBJ2-7	NA	TRBV12-3/TRBV12-4	CASSLLQTYEQYF	TGTGCCAGCAGTTTATTACAGACCTACGAGCAGTACTTC
NA	TRBJ2-7	NA	TRBV7-9	CASSTFPVPSSSYEQYF	TGTGCCAGCAGCACTTTCCCGGTACCGTCGAGCTCCTACGAGCAGTACTTC
many	TRBJ2-2	NA	TRBV29-1	CSAGDSPTNTGELFF	TGCAGCGCGGGGGACTCCCCAACGAACACCGGGGAGCTGTTTTTT
many	TRBJ2-1	TRBD2	TRBV7-2	CASSPQLLAASYNEQFF	TGTGCCAGCAGCCCGCAACTTCTAGCGGCCTCCTACAATGAGCAGTTCTTC
few	TRBJ2-7	NA	TRBV4-1	CASSHGGNYEQYF	TGCGCCAGCAGCCATGGGGGCAACTACGAGCAGTACTTC
NA	TRBJ2-2	NA	TRBV4-1	CASSPPTSAGTGELFF	TGCGCCAGCAGCCCCCCGACATCCGCGGGCACCGGGGAGCTGTTTTTT
NA	TRBJ2-7	TRBD1	TRBV7-8	CASSLVGGTGAYEQYF	TGTGCCAGCAGCTTAGTAGGGGGGACAGGGGCCTACGAGCAGTACTTC
NA	TRBJ1-2	NA	TRBV20-1	CSASTSTVPHGYTF	TGCAGTGCCTCAACTTCGACCGTTCCCCATGGCTACACCTTC
NA	TRBJ2-1	NA	TRBV20-1	CSAREVGNNYNEQFF	TGCAGTGCTAGAGAGGTCGGAAACAACTACAATGAGCAGTTCTTC
many	TRBJ1-5	NA	TRBV29-1	CSVGGINQPQHF	TGCAGCGTGGGGGGTATTAATCAGCCCCAGCATTTT
NA	TRBJ2-3	NA	TRBV3-1	CASSQVALATPIRRTDTQYF	TGTGCCAGCAGCCAAGTCGCCCTAGCGACTCCCATAAGAAGGACAGATACGCAGTATTTT
few	TRBJ1-1	TRBD1	TRBV2	CASRRDRGSNTEAFF	TGTGCCAGCAGGAGGGACAGGGGGTCGAACACTGAAGCTTTCTTT
few	TRBJ2-7	TRBD1	TRBV12-3/TRBV12-4	CASSPGQGYYEQYF	TGTGCCAGCAGTCCGGGACAGGGATACTACGAGCAGTACTTC